The 12 T cell receptor beta chains in this list originate from one sample, sequenced in a study of cytotoxic CD8 clonotypes in ibrutinib-treated CLL. This table comes from immunoSEQ multiplex PCR, and its TCRdb copy is limited to in-frame clones, with some not included. The data show 160,000 or so clones, 84% seen once. The sequenced sample was PBMCs, obtained after 24 months of ibrutinib treatment. Source of these receptors: a human donor with chronic lymphocytic leukemia.

Concerning this clone: Other DNA variants within this sample encode the same CDR3. The gene calls are TRBV2 and TRBJ2-3; 13 positions match TRBD2. Germline CDR1 and CDR2: SNHLY and FYNNEI. The CDR3 is 14 residues long. The V segment lost 6 bases and the J segment 5 bases; nucleotides outside the gene matches: 2. CDR3 sequence: CASRRLAGGDTQYF. In nucleotides, the CDR3 is TGTGCCAGCAGAAGACTAGCGGGAGGAGATACGCAGTATTTT.

The V call is TRBV11-1, the J call TRBJ2-7; D possibly corresponds to TRBD1 (5 bases). Per the germline V gene, CDR1 is SGHAT and CDR2 is FQDESV (reference sequence). The CDR3 totals 14 residues. Deletions cut 8 bases from V and 1 base from J, with 15 bases between. CDR3 nucleotides: TGTGCCAGCGCCGACAGCATAATATCCTACGAGCAGTACTTC. This translates into CASADSIISYEQYF.

Written as DNA, the CDR3 is TGTGCCAGCAGCCAAGTTGGCAGTCCCGGTCACGAAAAACTGTTTTTT. This translates into CASSQVGSPGHEKLFF. The V call is TRBV14, the J call TRBJ1-4; no firm D call. Trimming removed 1 base at V and 8 bases at J, with 17 bases between. The CDR3 spans 16 residues. Germline loops: CDR1 SGHDN, CDR2 FVKESK. Supplemented by reference TRBV14 and TRBJ1-4, the full variable domain reads EAGVTQFPSHSVIEKGQTVTLRCDPISGHDNLYWYRRVMGKEIKFLLHFVKESKQDESGMPNNRFLAERTGGTYSTLKVQPAELEDSGVYFCASSQVGSPGHEKLFFGSGTQLSVL.

The rearrangement joins TRBV5-4 to TRBJ2-3; D is unclear. The germline V gene encodes CDR1 SGHNT and CDR2 YYREEE (reference sequence). The CDR3 length is 15 residues. The germline V and J ends were trimmed by 0 bases and 2 bases, with 10 bases remaining between them. In DNA form, the CDR3 reads TGTGCCAGCAGCTTGGTTAGGTCGAACACAGATACGCAGTATTTT. Residues: CASSLVRSNTDTQYF. The whole variable domain, remainder taken from reference TRBV5-4 and TRBJ2-3, is ETGVTQSPTHLIKTRGQQVTLRCSSQSGHNTVSWYQQALGQGPQFIFQYYREEENGRGNFPPRFSGLQFPNYSSELNVNALELDDSALYLCASSLVRSNTDTQYFGPGTRLTVL.

This clone occurred once. J is TRBJ1-1 and V is TRBV19, with D possibly being TRBD1 (6 bases). This CDR3 is built from 15 residues. In germline, CDR1 is LNHDA, CDR2 SQIVND (reference sequence). V was pared by 7 bases and J by 1 base, with 16 bases between. This chain's CDR3 is CASILGEGGNTEAFF. As DNA, the CDR3 is TGTGCCAGTATTCTAGGGGAGGGGGGGAACACTGAAGCTTTCTTT.

V gene TRBV5-6 combines with J gene TRBJ2-1; 11 nucleotides align to TRBD2. The CDR3 has 16 residues. V lost 4 bases and J lost 3; bases outside the gene matches: 6. Germline V lookup: CDR1 SGHDT, CDR2 YYEEEE. The CDR3 DNA reads TGTGCCAGCAGCAGACTAGCGGGGACCTTCTACAATGAGCAGTTCTTC. This sequence encodes CASSRLAGTFYNEQFF.

The chain joins TRBV2 to TRBJ1-1, with D perhaps matching TRBD1 (5 bases). Deletions cut 5 bases from V and 0 bases from J, with 13 bases between. The CDR3 loop spans 15 amino acids. Germline V gene sequence: CDR1 SNHLY, CDR2 FYNNEI. The CDR3 loop is CASSPRGRVNTEAFF. CDR3 nucleotide sequence: TGTGCCAGCAGTCCCCGAGGCAGGGTGAACACTGAAGCTTTCTTT.

This chain uses TRBV7-2 with TRBJ2-5; possibly TRBD2 for D (5 bases). The CDR3 spans 12 residues. Per germline, CDR1 SGHTA and CDR2 FQGNSA. V lost 1 base to trimming and J lost 5 bases, with 5 bases between them. The CDR3 region is CASSLERETQYF. CDR3 in DNA: TGTGCCAGCAGCTTAGAGCGGGAGACCCAGTACTTC.

The gene calls are TRBV6-5 and TRBJ2-7; no clear D. V was clipped by 4 bases and J by 2 bases, with 6 bases between them. The CDR3 has 12 amino acids. Germline V gene lookup returns CDR1 MNHEY and CDR2 SVGAGI. Here the CDR3 reads CASSFGAYEQYF. Written as DNA, the CDR3 is TGTGCCAGCAGTTTTGGCGCCTACGAGCAGTACTTC.

The chain joins TRBV27 to TRBJ1-2; TRBD1 agrees at 9 bases. The CDR3 length is 15 residues. Germline loops: CDR1 MNHEY, CDR2 SMNVEV (reference sequence). Trimming took 5 bases from V and 8 from J; bases not matched to a gene: 12. The CDR3 spells CASSPLGGTGLGYTF. The CDR3 region has the DNA TGTGCCAGCAGTCCACTCGGGGGGACAGGGCTAGGCTACACCTTC.

This rearrangement joins TRBV6-5 to TRBJ2-1; D might be TRBD1 (6 bases). Trimming took 2 bases from V and 0 from J, leaving 8 bases between them. The CDR3 is 15 residues long. The V gene's germline CDR1 is MNHEY and CDR2 SVGAGI. CDR3 nucleotide sequence: TGTGCCAGCAGTTACGTGGGGGCCTCCTACAATGAGCAGTTCTTC. Residues: CASSYVGASYNEQFF.

This CDR3 reads CASSPGGVDTQYF. CDR3 in DNA: TGTGCCAGCAGCCCCGGGGGGGTGGATACGCAGTATTTT. The V gene is TRBV28, the J gene TRBJ2-3; 8 positions agree with TRBD2. Germline assignment: CDR1 MDHEN and CDR2 SYDVKM. V trimming: 6 bases; J trimming: 6 bases; junction bases outside the gene matches: 5. This CDR3 comprises 13 residues.